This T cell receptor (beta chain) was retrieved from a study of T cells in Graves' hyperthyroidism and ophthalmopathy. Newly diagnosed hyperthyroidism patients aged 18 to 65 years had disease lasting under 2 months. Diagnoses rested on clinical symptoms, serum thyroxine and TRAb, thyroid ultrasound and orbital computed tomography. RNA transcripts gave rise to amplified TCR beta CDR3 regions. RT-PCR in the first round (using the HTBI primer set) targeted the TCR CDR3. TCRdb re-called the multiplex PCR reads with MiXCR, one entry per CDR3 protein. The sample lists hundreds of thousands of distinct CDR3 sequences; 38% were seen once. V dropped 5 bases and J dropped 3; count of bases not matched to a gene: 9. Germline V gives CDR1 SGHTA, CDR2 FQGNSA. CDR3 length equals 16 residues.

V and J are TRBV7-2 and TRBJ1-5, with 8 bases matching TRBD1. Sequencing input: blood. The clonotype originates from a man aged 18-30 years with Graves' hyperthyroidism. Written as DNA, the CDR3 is TGTGCCAGCAGCGTTACAGGGGGTCCTTCCAATCAGCCCCAGCATTTT. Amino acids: CASSVTGGPSNQPQHF.